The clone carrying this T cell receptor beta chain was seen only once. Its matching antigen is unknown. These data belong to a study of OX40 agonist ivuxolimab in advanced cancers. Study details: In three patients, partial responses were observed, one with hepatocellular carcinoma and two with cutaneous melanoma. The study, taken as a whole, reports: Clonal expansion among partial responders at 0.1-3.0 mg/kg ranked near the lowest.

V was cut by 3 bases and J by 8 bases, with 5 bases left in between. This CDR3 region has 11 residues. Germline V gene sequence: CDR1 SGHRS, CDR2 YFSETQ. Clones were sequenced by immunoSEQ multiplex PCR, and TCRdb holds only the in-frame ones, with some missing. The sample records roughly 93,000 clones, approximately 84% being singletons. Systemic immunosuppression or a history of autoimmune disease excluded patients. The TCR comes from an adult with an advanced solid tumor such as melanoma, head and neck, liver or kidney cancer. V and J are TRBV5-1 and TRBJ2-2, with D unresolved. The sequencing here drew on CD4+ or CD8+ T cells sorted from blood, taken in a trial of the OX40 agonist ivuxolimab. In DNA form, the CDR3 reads TGCGCCAGCAGCTCTTCTGGGGAGCTGTTTTTT. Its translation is CASSSSGELFF.